This TCR beta chain derives from a study of T cell responses to AZD1222 COVID-19 vaccine. Findings and limits, study-wide: Researchers report vaccine-associated CD4 TCRs spanning spike, with dominance at 160-218 and 743-854. Two doses of AZD1222 preceded a rise in Spike-specific TCR breadth and depth. Repertoires were sampled only after the peak T cell response.

In this sample, this clone turned up a few times. Its target is not known. The repertoire was sequenced with immunoSEQ multiplex PCR; TCRdb's copy has only in-frame clones and lacks some. This table has about 140,000 clones, roughly 90% appearing once. V was cut by 6 bases and J by 10 bases, with 13 bases left in between. The CDR3 has 12 amino acids. Material: peripheral blood, obtained 28 days after the second AZD1222 dose. The V call is TRBV12-3 or TRBV12-4, the J call TRBJ2-1; D remains unclear. The TCR was taken from an adult who received the AZD1222 COVID-19 vaccine. The CDR3 region is CASRPSESEQFF. The CDR3 region has the DNA TGTGCCAGCAGACCTTCCGAGAGCGAGCAGTTCTTC.